Following are 2 T cell receptor beta chains from one sample sequenced in a study of tumor-infiltrating lymphocytes in primary liver carcinoma. Using a constant-region primer together with ProtoScript II reverse transcriptase, TCR beta cDNA was made from roughly 540 ng of total RNA. Slightly modified ARM-PCR with three nested multiplex PCR rounds yielded TCR beta libraries. With TRBV1-TRBV30 forward primers and a C-beta reverse primer, the first two PCR rounds were run for around 10 cycles each. Each CDR3 protein is one row after TCRdb ran MiXCR on the multiplex PCR reads. The sample records around 210,000 distinct CDR3 sequences, around 60% being singletons. Germline DNA was also extracted, while the blood RNA originated from unsorted whole blood. Sequenced material: peripheral blood. The receptors come from a woman aged 55-70 years with primary liver carcinoma and hepatitis B virus infection.

This clonotype was picked up a small number of times. A read error is possible here, since a much larger clone lies one base away. The rearrangement joins TRBV29-1 to TRBJ2-1, with TRBD2 matching over 13 bases. The V gene's germline CDR1 is SQVTM and CDR2 ANQGSEA. The CDR3 has 14 amino acids. CDR3 coding DNA: TGCAGCGTTGGGGGACTAGCGGGGAACAATGGGCAGTTCTTC. Translation: CSVGGLAGNNGQFF.

Worth noting for this clonotype: A much larger clone lies one base from this, so it may be a read error. The chain is built from TRBV10-2 and TRBJ2-2; perhaps TRBD2 as D (5 bases). CDR1 and CDR2 (germline): WSHSY, SAAADI. V was clipped by 8 bases and J by 7 bases, with 14 bases between them. The CDR3 loop spans 13 amino acids. The CDR3 sequence is CASRTSGLGELFF. CDR3 DNA sequence: TGCGCCAGCCGCACCAGTGGACTCGGGGAGCTGTTTTTT.